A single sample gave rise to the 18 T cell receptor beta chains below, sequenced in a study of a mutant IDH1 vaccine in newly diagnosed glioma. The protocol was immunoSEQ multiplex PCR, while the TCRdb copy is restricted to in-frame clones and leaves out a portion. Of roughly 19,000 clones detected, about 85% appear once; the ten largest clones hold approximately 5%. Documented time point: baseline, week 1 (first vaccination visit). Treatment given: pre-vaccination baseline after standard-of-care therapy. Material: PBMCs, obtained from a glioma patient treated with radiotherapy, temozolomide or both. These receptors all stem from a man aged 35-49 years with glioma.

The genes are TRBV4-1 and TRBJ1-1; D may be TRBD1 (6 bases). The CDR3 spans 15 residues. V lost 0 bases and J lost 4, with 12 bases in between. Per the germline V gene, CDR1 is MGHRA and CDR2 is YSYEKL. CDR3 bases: TGCGCCAGCAGCCAAGAGCATACAGGGCGCACTGAAGCTTTCTTT. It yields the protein CASSQEHTGRTEAFF.

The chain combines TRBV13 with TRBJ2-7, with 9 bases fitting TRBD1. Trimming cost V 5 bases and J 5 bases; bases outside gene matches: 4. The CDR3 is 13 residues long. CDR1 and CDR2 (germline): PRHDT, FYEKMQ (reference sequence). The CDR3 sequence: CASSRGQGNEQYV. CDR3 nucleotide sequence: TGTGCCAGCAGCAGGGGACAGGGAAACGAGCAGTACGTC.

CDR3 bases: TGCGCCAGCAGCTCAGCTTATAGCGGGAGGGCCCAAGAGACCCAGTACTTC. Encoded protein: CASSSAYSGRAQETQYF. V gene TRBV5-1 combines with J gene TRBJ2-5; 11 bases match TRBD2. Germline V CDR1 and CDR2: SGHRS, YFSETQ. CDR3 size: 17 residues. V lost 3 bases, J lost 1 base, and 8 bases stayed unmatched. Based on the CDR3 plus reference TRBV5-1 and TRBJ2-5, the full variable domain is KAGVTQTPRYLIKTRGQQVTLSCSPISGHRSVSWYQQTPGQGLQFLFEYFSETQRNKGNFPGRFSGRQFSNSRSEMNVSTLELGDSALYLCASSSAYSGRAQETQYFGPGTRLLVL.

The CDR3, as DNA: TGTGCCAGTAGTATAGAGGGGGGTTCGGAGTCTGGGGCCAACGTCCTGACTTTC. Its translation: CASSIEGGSESGANVLTF. The chain joins TRBV19 to TRBJ2-6; D is perhaps TRBD2 (6 bases). Germline V gives CDR1 LNHDA, CDR2 SQIVND (reference sequence). This CDR3 has 18 amino acids. Trimming stripped 0 bases from V and 1 base from J, with 13 bases between.

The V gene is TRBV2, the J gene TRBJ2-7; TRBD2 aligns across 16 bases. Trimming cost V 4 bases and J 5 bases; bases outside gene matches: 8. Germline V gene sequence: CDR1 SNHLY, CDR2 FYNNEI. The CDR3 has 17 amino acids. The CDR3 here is CASSGGLAGGPWNEQYF. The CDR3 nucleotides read TGTGCCAGCAGTGGGGGACTAGCGGGAGGGCCCTGGAACGAGCAGTACTTC.

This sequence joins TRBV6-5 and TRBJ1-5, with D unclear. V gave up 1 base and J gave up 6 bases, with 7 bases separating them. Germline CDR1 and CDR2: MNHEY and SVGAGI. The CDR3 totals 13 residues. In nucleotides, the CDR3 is TGTGCCAGCAGTTACTATGAGGGTCAGCCCCAGCATTTT. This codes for CASSYYEGQPQHF.

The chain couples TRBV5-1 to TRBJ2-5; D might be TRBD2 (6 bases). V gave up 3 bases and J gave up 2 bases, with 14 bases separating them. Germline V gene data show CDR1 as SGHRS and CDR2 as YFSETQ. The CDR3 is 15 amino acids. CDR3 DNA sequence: TGCGCCAGCAGCTCAGCCGGGAGAGAACAAGAGACCCAGTACTTC. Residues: CASSSAGREQETQYF.

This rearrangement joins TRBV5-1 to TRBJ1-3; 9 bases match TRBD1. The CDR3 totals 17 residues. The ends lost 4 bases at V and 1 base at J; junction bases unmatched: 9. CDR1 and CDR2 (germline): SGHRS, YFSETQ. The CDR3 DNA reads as TGCGCCAGCAGCGCGGGTCCCGGGACAGGGTCTGGAAACACCATATATTTT. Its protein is CASSAGPGTGSGNTIYF. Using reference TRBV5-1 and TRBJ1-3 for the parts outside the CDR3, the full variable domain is KAGVTQTPRYLIKTRGQQVTLSCSPISGHRSVSWYQQTPGQGLQFLFEYFSETQRNKGNFPGRFSGRQFSNSRSEMNVSTLELGDSALYLCASSAGPGTGSGNTIYFGEGSWLTVV.

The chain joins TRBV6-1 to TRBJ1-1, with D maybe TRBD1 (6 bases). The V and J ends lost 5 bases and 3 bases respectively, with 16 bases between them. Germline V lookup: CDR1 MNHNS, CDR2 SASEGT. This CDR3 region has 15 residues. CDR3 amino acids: CASSTRGAGDTEAFF. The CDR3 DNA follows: TGTGCCAGCAGTACGAGGGGGGCCGGGGACACTGAAGCTTTCTTT.

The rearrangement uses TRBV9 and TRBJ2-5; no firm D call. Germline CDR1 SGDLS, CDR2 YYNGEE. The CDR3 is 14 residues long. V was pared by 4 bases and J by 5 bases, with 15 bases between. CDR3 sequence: CASSPNWGDETQYF. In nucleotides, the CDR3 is TGTGCCAGCAGCCCGAACTGGGGTGATGAGACCCAGTACTTC.

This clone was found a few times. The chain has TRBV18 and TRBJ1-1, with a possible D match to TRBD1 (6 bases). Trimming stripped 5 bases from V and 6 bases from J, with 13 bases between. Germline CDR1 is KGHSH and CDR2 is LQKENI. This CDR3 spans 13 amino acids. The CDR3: CASSTTGYAEAFF. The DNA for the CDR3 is TGTGCCAGCTCAACTACAGGGTACGCTGAAGCTTTCTTT.

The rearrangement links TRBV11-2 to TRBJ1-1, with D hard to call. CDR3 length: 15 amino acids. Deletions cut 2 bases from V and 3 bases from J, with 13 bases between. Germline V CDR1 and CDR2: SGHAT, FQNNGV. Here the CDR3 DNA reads TGTGCCAGCAGCTTATATGGAGGGAGGGACACTGAAGCTTTCTTT. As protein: CASSLYGGRDTEAFF.

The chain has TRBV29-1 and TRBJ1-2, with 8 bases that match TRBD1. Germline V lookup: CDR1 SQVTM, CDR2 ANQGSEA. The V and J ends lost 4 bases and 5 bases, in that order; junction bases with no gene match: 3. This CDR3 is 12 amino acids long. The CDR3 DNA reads TGCAGCGTTGGAGGACAGGGTTATGGCTACACCTTC. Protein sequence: CSVGGQGYGYTF.

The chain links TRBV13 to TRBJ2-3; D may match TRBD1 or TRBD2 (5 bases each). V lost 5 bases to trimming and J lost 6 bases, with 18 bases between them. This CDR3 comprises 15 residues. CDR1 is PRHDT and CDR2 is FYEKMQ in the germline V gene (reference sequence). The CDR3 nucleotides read TGTGCCAGCAGCACCCGACATGCCCGGGGCGATACGCAGTATTTT. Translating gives CASSTRHARGDTQYF.

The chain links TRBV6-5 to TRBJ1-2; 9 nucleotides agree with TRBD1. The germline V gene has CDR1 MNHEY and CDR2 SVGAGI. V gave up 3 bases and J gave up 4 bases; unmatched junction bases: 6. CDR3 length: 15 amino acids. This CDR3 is CASSYSQGAIYGYTF. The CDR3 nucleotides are TGTGCCAGCAGTTATTCACAGGGGGCCATCTATGGCTACACCTTC.

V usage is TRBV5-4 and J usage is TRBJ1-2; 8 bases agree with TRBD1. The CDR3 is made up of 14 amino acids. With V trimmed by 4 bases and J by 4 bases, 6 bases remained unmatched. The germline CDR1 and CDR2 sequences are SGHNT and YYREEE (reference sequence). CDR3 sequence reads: CASSPTGASYGYTF. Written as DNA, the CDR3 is TGTGCCAGCAGCCCGACAGGGGCTTCCTATGGCTACACCTTC. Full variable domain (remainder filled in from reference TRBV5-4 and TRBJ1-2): ETGVTQSPTHLIKTRGQQVTLRCSSQSGHNTVSWYQQALGQGPQFIFQYYREEENGRGNFPPRFSGLQFPNYSSELNVNALELDDSALYLCASSPTGASYGYTFGSGTRLTVV.

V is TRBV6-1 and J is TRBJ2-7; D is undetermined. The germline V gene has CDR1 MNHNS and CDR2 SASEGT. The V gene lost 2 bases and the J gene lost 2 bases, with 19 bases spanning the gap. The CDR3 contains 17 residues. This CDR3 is CASSEKHWTEIAYEQYF. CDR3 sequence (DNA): TGTGCCAGCAGTGAAAAGCACTGGACCGAAATCGCCTACGAGCAGTACTTC.

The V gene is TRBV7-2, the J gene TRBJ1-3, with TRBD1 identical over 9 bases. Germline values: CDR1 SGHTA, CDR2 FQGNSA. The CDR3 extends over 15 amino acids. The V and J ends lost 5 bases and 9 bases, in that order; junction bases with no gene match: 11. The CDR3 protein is CASSLLGQGMGTIYF. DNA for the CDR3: TGTGCCAGCAGCCTCCTAGGACAGGGGATGGGCACCATATATTTT.